This record covers a single T cell receptor beta chain. As yet, its antigen is unknown. This entry comes from a study of cytomegalovirus exposure and HLA in healthy donors. On the study more broadly: Per a later analysis, the 666 first-cohort and 95 to 150 validation repertoires shared one platform.

Separate from the 666-subject first cohort, the approximately 130-subject validation cohort was the one that the donors belonged to. Germline V lookup: CDR1 MNHEY, CDR2 SMNVEV (reference sequence). CDR3 size: 14 residues. The trim removed 6 bases at V and 7 bases at J, leaving 5 bases unmatched. Measured with immunoSEQ multiplex PCR; TCRdb has only the in-frame clones, and not every one. The table has over 120,000 clones, over 90% seen once. Broader study findings: Investigators reported about 160 TCR beta chains as tied to cytomegalovirus. Among TCR sequences, most were rare, though some public TCRs appeared in many donors.

The chain recombines TRBV27 with TRBJ2-2; TRBD2 agrees at 10 bases. The material sequenced was PBMCs. This clonotype was sampled from a man aged 18 to 30 in good health and CMV-seropositive. The CDR3 here is CASRTLAGVGELFF. CDR3 nucleotide sequence: TGTGCCAGCAGGACCCTAGCGGGAGTCGGGGAGCTGTTTTTT.